A selection of T cell receptor beta chains follows, all from one sample in a study of radiation and T cells in renal cell carcinoma. Produced via immunoSEQ multiplex PCR; TCRdb's table is partial and in-frame only. The repertoire holds about 78,000 clones, with roughly nine tenths as singletons. The sequencing used blood, collected from a patient whose treatment included radiotherapy and nephrectomy. All receptors come from a woman aged 70-85 years with renal cell carcinoma. Both conserved end residues are part of each CDR3. Fields, in order: J gene, D gene, CDR3 length, clone size, V gene, CDR3 protein, CDR3 DNA. The D gene is left open where the match is weak. Clone size is stated in some rows and not others, as once, few, many or a class when expanded.

TRBJ2-3 NA 13 NA TRBV7-2 CASRRKETDTQYF TGTGCCAGCAGGAGGAAGGAGACAGATACGCAGTATTTT
TRBJ2-5 TRBD2 14 NA TRBV4-3 CASSHGLAQETQYF TGCGCCAGCAGCCACGGACTAGCACAAGAGACCCAGTACTTC
TRBJ2-3 TRBD2 20 NA TRBV4-1 CASSQGGPASGSSSTDTQYF TGCGCCAGCAGCCAAGGAGGCCCGGCTAGCGGGAGTTCTAGCACAGATACGCAGTATTTT
TRBJ1-6 NA 18 NA TRBV28 CASSFVSGGLSFNSPLHF TGTGCCAGCAGTTTTGTTTCCGGCGGACTCTCTTTTAATTCACCCCTCCACTTT
TRBJ1-3 NA 12 few TRBV6-6 CASSSPSRTIYF TGTGCCAGCAGTTCCCCCTCTCGCACCATATATTTT
TRBJ2-7 TRBD1 13 NA TRBV30 CACSRQGSYEQYF TGTGCCTGTAGTCGACAGGGCTCCTACGAGCAGTACTTC
TRBJ1-5 TRBD1 19 once TRBV30 CAWSPGTGTYTVSNQPQHF TGTGCCTGGAGCCCCGGGACAGGGACTTATACCGTTAGCAATCAGCCCCAGCATTTT
TRBJ1-2 NA 14 NA TRBV28 CASTPAGRAYGYTF TGTGCCAGCACACCGGCGGGGCGGGCCTATGGCTACACCTTC
TRBJ1-6 NA 14 NA TRBV18 CASSPPLSNSPLHF TGTGCCAGCTCACCACCGTTGAGTAATTCACCCCTCCACTTT
TRBJ2-5 NA 11 NA TRBV20-1 CSAREEGTQYF TGCAGTGCTAGAGAGGAAGGGACCCAGTACTTC
TRBJ2-1 NA 16 NA TRBV5-4 CASSLVGDTNNNEQFF TGTGCCAGCAGCTTGGTTGGCGACACGAACAACAATGAGCAGTTCTTC
TRBJ1-3 NA 13 NA TRBV5-1 CASSLFGEDTIYF TGCGCCAGCAGCTTGTTCGGGGAGGACACCATATATTTT
TRBJ2-3 NA 12 NA TRBV7-9 CASSPSTDTQYF TGTGCCAGCAGCCCAAGCACAGATACGCAGTATTTT
TRBJ2-7 NA 12 few TRBV4-2 CASSSLVSAQYF TGTGCCAGCAGCTCCCTAGTCTCCGCGCAGTACTTC
TRBJ1-6 NA 13 NA TRBV7-6 CASSFNPDSPLHF TGTGCCAGCAGCTTTAACCCCGATTCACCCCTCCACTTT
TRBJ1-4 NA 16 NA TRBV15 CATSRPGRARDEKLFF TGTGCCACCAGCAGACCCGGTCGGGCGCGGGATGAAAAACTGTTTTTT